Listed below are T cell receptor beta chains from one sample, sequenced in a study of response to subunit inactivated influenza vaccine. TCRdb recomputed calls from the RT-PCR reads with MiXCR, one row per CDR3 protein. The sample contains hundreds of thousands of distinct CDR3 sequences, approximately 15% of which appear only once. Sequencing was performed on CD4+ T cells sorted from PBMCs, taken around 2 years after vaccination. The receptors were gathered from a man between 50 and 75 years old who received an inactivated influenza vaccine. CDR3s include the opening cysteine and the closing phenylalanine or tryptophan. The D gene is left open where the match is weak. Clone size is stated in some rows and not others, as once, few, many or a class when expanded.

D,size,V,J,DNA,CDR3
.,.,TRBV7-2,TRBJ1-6,TGTGCCAGCAGCTTAGGAACCCGGACAGTTTCACCCCTCCACTTT,CASSLGTRTVSPLHF
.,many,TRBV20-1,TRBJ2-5,TGCAGTGCTAGGTGGGCTAGCAAGACCCAGTACTTC,CSARWASKTQYF
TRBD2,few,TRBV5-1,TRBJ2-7,TGCGCCAGCAGCCAAACTAGCGGGGGAACATCCTACGAGCAGTACTTC,CASSQTSGGTSYEQYF
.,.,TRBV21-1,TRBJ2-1,TGTGCACCCGCCCAGCGGGGAGACAATGAGCAGTTCTTC,CAPAQRGDNEQFF
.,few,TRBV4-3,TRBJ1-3,TGCGCCAGCAGCCCCCAGAGTATCTCTGGAAACACCATATATTTT,CASSPQSISGNTIYF
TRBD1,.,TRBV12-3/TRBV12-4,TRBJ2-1,TGTGCCAGCAATGAGGACAGGGTGGCCCACAATGAGCAGTTCTTC,CASNEDRVAHNEQFF
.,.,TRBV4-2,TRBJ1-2,TGTGCCAGCAGCCAAGATTATGACCAGCCGGAGGGCTACACCTTC,CASSQDYDQPEGYTF
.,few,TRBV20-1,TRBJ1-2,TGCAGTGCTCCGGTGGGCAGAAACTATGGCTACACCTTC,CSAPVGRNYGYTF
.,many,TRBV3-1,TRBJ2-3,TGTGCCAGCAGCCAAGCAGATACGCAGTATTTT,CASSQADTQYF
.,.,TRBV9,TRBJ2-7,TGTGCCAGCAGCGTTGGACAGGGACTAACTAGCTCCTACGAGCAGTACTTC,CASSVGQGLTSSYEQYF
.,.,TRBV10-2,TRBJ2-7,TGCGCCAGCAGAAAAGACAACCTCTACGAGCAGTACTTC,CASRKDNLYEQYF
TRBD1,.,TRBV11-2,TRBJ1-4,TGTGCCAGCAGCTTAACGGGACAGGGGATTCGGGATGAAAAACTGTTTTTT,CASSLTGQGIRDEKLFF
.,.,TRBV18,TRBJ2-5,TGTGCCAGCTCACGGAGCAAGCAAGAGACCCAGTACTTC,CASSRSKQETQYF
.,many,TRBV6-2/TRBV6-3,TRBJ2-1,TGTGCCAGCAGTTACAGGGGAGTAAGCAATGAGCAGTTCTTC,CASSYRGVSNEQFF
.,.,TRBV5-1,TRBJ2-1,TGCGCCAGCAGCTTGCCGGTGAGCACTGAGCAGTTCTTC,CASSLPVSTEQFF
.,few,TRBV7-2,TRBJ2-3,TGTGCCAGCAGCTTACGTCGTGTCGGCGTTCTGTATTTT,CASSLRRVGVLYF
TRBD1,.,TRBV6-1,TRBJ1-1,TGTGCCAGCAATCACAGGGGGAACACTGAAGCTTTCTTT,CASNHRGNTEAFF
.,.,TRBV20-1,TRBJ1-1,TGCAGTGCTAGAGATCTTGACAGGACTGAAGCTTTCTTT,CSARDLDRTEAFF
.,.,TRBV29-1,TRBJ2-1,TGCAGCGTTGAACGACTCTTCAATGAGCAGTTCTTC,CSVERLFNEQFF
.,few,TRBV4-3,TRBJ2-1,TGCGCCAGCAGCCAAGTGGTGGGAGGAATTTACAATGAGCAGTTCTTC,CASSQVVGGIYNEQFF
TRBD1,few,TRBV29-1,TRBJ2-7,TGCAGCGTGGCGGACAGGGTCTACGAGCAGTACTTC,CSVADRVYEQYF
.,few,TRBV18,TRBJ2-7,TGTGCCAGCTCATACGTCACAGACTCCTACGAGCAGTACTTC,CASSYVTDSYEQYF
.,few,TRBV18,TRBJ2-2,TGTGCCAGCTCACCATTCCGAGACACCGGGGAGCTGTTTTTT,CASSPFRDTGELFF
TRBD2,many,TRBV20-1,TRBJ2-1,TGCAGTGCTCTAGCGGGAGGAGTCAATGAGCAGTTCTTC,CSALAGGVNEQFF
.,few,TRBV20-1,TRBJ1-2,TGCAGTGCCGATAACGAGGGGGACTACACCTTC,CSADNEGDYTF
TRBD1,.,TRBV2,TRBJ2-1,TGTGCCAGCAGTTTCGGACAGGGAGGTGGGAATGAGCAGTTCTTC,CASSFGQGGGNEQFF
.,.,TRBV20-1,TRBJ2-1,TGCAGTGCTAATGAGGGATCCGGCTCCTACAATGAGCAGTTCTTC,CSANEGSGSYNEQFF
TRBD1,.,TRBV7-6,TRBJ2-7,TGTGCCAGCAGCTTAGCGCGCAGGGGGCTGGGCGAGCAGTACTTC,CASSLARRGLGEQYF
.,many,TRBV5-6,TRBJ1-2,TGTGCCAGCAGCTTGGGGGGGACCGGCTATGGCTACACCTTC,CASSLGGTGYGYTF
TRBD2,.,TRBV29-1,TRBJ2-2,TGCAGCGTTGAGGGACTAGCGGGGACCAGGGGGGAGCTGTTTTTT,CSVEGLAGTRGELFF
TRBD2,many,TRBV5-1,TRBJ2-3,TGCGCCAGCAGCCCCTTAGCGGGAGGGCCCTCTGTAGATACGCAGTATTTT,CASSPLAGGPSVDTQYF
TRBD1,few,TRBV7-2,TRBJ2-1,TGTGCCAGCAGCCTGACAGGGGACAATGAGCAGTTCTTC,CASSLTGDNEQFF